These T cell receptor beta chains were read from a single sample in a study of shared clonotypes between healthy human individuals. Clones were read by immunoSEQ multiplex PCR, and TCRdb kept only the in-frame ones, dropping some. The repertoire holds hundreds of thousands of clones, with approximately 96% as singletons. Input material: naive CD8+ T cells sorted from blood. These receptors were obtained from a woman aged 25 to 39 in good health. CDR3s include the opening cysteine and the closing phenylalanine or tryptophan. D genes are given only for firm matches. For some rows the clone size is stated as once, few or many, or as a class when expanded; others skip it.

14	TRBV5-1	TRBJ2-7	NA	NA	TGCGCCAGCAGCTTGGTGGGGCAGGTTTACGAGCAGTACTTC	CASSLVGQVYEQYF
14	TRBV2	TRBJ1-1	NA	once	TGTGCCAGCAGTGCTTTTCAAGTGAACACTGAAGCTTTCTTT	CASSAFQVNTEAFF
14	TRBV4-1	TRBJ1-2	TRBD1	once	TGCGCCAGCAGCCAACCGGGACAGGGCGATGGCTACACCTTC	CASSQPGQGDGYTF
15	TRBV7-9	TRBJ2-7	TRBD2	NA	TGTGCCAGCAGCTCACTAGCGGGAGCTGGCTACGAGCAGTACTTC	CASSSLAGAGYEQYF
11	TRBV2	TRBJ2-5	NA	NA	TGTGCCAGCCCCGGACGGGAGACCCAGTACTTC	CASPGRETQYF
12	TRBV5-6	TRBJ1-1	NA	NA	TGTGCCAGCAGCTTGGAAGGGAACGGGGCTTTCTTT	CASSLEGNGAFF
13	TRBV29-1	TRBJ2-7	NA	NA	TGCAGCGCCGTTGGGACGAACACCTACGAGCAGTACTTC	CSAVGTNTYEQYF
15	TRBV5-1	TRBJ1-2	NA	NA	TGCGCCAGCAGCTTACGCCCCCGTGCCTCCTATGGCTACACCTTC	CASSLRPRASYGYTF
11	TRBV2	TRBJ2-2	NA	NA	TGTGCCAGCAGGTGGAGCGGGGAGCTGTTTTTT	CASRWSGELFF
18	TRBV28	TRBJ2-2	NA	NA	TGTGCCAGCAGTTTAGCCCCAGGAGGTATGTCACCCACCGGGGAGCTGTTTTTT	CASSLAPGGMSPTGELFF
12	TRBV6-5	TRBJ2-7	NA	NA	TGTGCCAGCAGTCCCGGCAGGTACGAGCAGTACTTC	CASSPGRYEQYF
19	TRBV28	TRBJ2-5	NA	NA	TGTGCCAGCAGTTTTCCCATCGATGGTAGGGAGGTGGACCAAGAGACCCAGTACTTC	CASSFPIDGREVDQETQYF
16	TRBV30	TRBJ2-7	TRBD2	once	TGTGCCTGGAGTGTACGGTTGCGGGAGGGCCCCTACGAGCAGTACTTC	CAWSVRLREGPYEQYF
14	TRBV27	TRBJ2-2	TRBD2	NA	TGTGCCAGCGGGACTAGCGGGAGCCCCGGGGAGCTGTTTTTT	CASGTSGSPGELFF
15	TRBV27	TRBJ2-7	TRBD2	NA	TGTGCCAGCAGTTTAGGACTAGCGGGGGTCTACGAGCAGTACTTC	CASSLGLAGVYEQYF
14	TRBV5-4	TRBJ2-7	TRBD2	NA	TGTGCCAGCAGCCTAGGACTAGCGGGAGGCGAGCAGTACTTC	CASSLGLAGGEQYF
12	TRBV5-5	TRBJ1-1	NA	NA	TGTGCCAGCAGCTTGATTGGGACTGAAGCTTTCTTT	CASSLIGTEAFF
15	TRBV9	TRBJ2-7	NA	NA	TGTGCCAGCAGCGTAGGTTGGGGGGCGAAGGACGAGCAGTACTTC	CASSVGWGAKDEQYF
12	TRBV7-9	TRBJ1-1	NA	NA	TGTGCCAGCAGCTTAGATCGGCTTGGGGCTTTCTTT	CASSLDRLGAFF
16	TRBV6-5	TRBJ2-2	TRBD1	NA	TGTGCCAGCAGTTACCGAGGGGACAGGGGTATCGGGGAGCTGTTTTTT	CASSYRGDRGIGELFF
13	TRBV19	TRBJ2-5	NA	NA	TGTGCCAGTAGCTGGAGAGACCAAGAGACCCAGTACTTC	CASSWRDQETQYF
16	TRBV10-2	TRBJ2-3	TRBD2	NA	TGCGCCAGCAGTGAACAGGTGGAAGCGGGATTATATACGCAGTATTTT	CASSEQVEAGLYTQYF
13	TRBV11-3	TRBJ2-7	NA	NA	TGTGCCAGCAGCTTATCGTCTAGCGACGAGCAGTACTTC	CASSLSSSDEQYF
15	TRBV14	TRBJ1-1	NA	once	TGTGCCAGCAGCCAAGATAAGGGGGTGAACACTGAAGCTTTCTTT	CASSQDKGVNTEAFF
13	TRBV27	TRBJ2-7	NA	NA	TGTGCCAGCAGTTTATTACCCACCTACGAGCAGTACTTC	CASSLLPTYEQYF
14	TRBV28	TRBJ2-7	NA	NA	TGTGCCAGCAGTTTAGGTCGACGGGCCTACGAGCAGTACTTC	CASSLGRRAYEQYF
15	TRBV11-2	TRBJ1-2	TRBD1	once	TGTGCCAGCAGCTACGGACAGGGGCAATTCTATGGCTACACCTTC	CASSYGQGQFYGYTF
16	TRBV13	TRBJ2-5	TRBD2	NA	TGTGCCAGCAGCGGGACTAGCGGGAGCCCTGGGGAGACCCAGTACTTC	CASSGTSGSPGETQYF
14	TRBV6-5	TRBJ1-5	NA	NA	TGTGCCAGCAGGGACGGGGGGCGCAATCAGCCCCAGCATTTT	CASRDGGRNQPQHF
14	TRBV27	TRBJ2-1	NA	NA	TGTGCCAGCAGTTTCGGGACACCCTACAATGAGCAGTTCTTC	CASSFGTPYNEQFF
14	TRBV19	TRBJ2-3	NA	few	TGTGCCAGTAGTATATCGGGGGGCACAGATACGCAGTATTTT	CASSISGGTDTQYF
11	TRBV18	TRBJ2-7	NA	NA	TGTGCCAGCTCTACCAGTCACGAGCAGTACTTC	CASSTSHEQYF
14	TRBV27	TRBJ2-7	TRBD1	NA	TGTGCCAGCAGTTTACGACAGGGGGCAAACGAGCAGTACTTC	CASSLRQGANEQYF
14	TRBV9	TRBJ1-5	NA	NA	TGTGCCAGCAGCCCCGGACCCAGGACAGAGGACTTGGGTTTT	CASSPGPRTEDLGF
22	TRBV19	TRBJ2-2	TRBD1	NA	TGTGCCAGTAGTATAGTGGCCCCCGGACAGGGGGATTCCAGGCGCAGCACCGGGGAGCTGTTTTTT	CASSIVAPGQGDSRRSTGELFF
14	TRBV7-9	TRBJ1-5	NA	once	TGTGCCAGCAGCTTAGATGGTAGCAATCAGCCCCAGCATTTT	CASSLDGSNQPQHF
15	TRBV4-2	TRBJ2-3	NA	NA	TGTGCCAGCAGCCAGGTCCAGTCTTCCACAGATACGCAGTATTTT	CASSQVQSSTDTQYF
14	TRBV10-2	TRBJ1-4	NA	NA	TGCGCCAGCAGCCTGCGGGGGGCGAATGAAAAACTGTTTTTT	CASSLRGANEKLFF
14	TRBV6-5	TRBJ2-7	NA	NA	TGTGCCAGCAGCTCAAGCTGGAGGGGCTACGAGCAGTACTTC	CASSSSWRGYEQYF